The 21 T cell receptor beta chains reported below all come from one sample, sequenced in a study of molecular identifiers for immune sequencing clone quantification. TCRdb reprocessed the PCR reads via MiXCR and lists one record per CDR3 protein. The sample carries 300,000 to 350,000 distinct CDR3 sequences, about a fifth recorded once. The sequenced sample consisted of naive CD8+ T cells from blood, with Jurkat cell RNA spiked in. Regarding subset: FACS-sorted CD8+CD4-CCR7+CD45RA+ naive T cells. All receptors come from a human donor in good health. Some libraries in this study had Jurkat cell RNA spiked in.

There are many counts of this clonotype. The gene calls are TRBV14 and TRBJ1-1; no clear D. CDR1 and CDR2 from the germline V gene are SGHDN and FVKESK. V was trimmed by 4 bases and J by 0 bases, leaving 9 bases between them. The CDR3 runs to 14 residues. This CDR3 reads CASSLSGVNTEAFF. The CDR3, as DNA: TGTGCCAGCAGCCTCAGTGGGGTGAACACTGAAGCTTTCTTT.

In its sample, this clonotype was seen a few times. The genes are TRBV5-6 and TRBJ1-5, with D uncertain. The germline gives CDR1 SGHDT, CDR2 YYEEEE. There are 15 residues in the CDR3. The V end lost 0 bases, the J end lost 5 bases, and 12 bases lay between the germline ends. The CDR3, as DNA: TGTGCCAGCAGCTTGGGTGCGACCGGCTATCAGCCCCAGCATTTT. It specifies CASSLGATGYQPQHF.

The V and J genes are TRBV7-9 and TRBJ2-3; no clear D gene. The CDR3 spans 14 residues. V was pared by 5 bases and J by 2 bases, with 11 bases between. Germline CDR1 SEHNR, CDR2 FQNEAQ (reference sequence). The CDR3 nucleotides read TGTGCCAGCAGCACCACAGTCTCCACAGATACGCAGTATTTT. It specifies CASSTTVSTDTQYF. The complete variable domain, with remaining parts taken from reference TRBV7-9 and TRBJ2-3, reads DTGVSQNPRHKITKRGQNVTFRCDPISEHNRLYWYRQTLGQGPEFLTYFQNEAQLEKSRLLSDRFSAERPKGSFSTLEIQRTEQGDSAMYLCASSTTVSTDTQYFGPGTRLTVL.

This clonotype has only a few counts. CDR3 loop: CSARATSGGYEQYF. CDR3 DNA: TGCAGTGCTAGAGCTACTAGCGGGGGATACGAGCAGTACTTC. The chain has TRBV20-1 and TRBJ2-7; 11 bases agree with TRBD2. The length of the CDR3 is 14 residues. The J segment lost 4 bases and the V segment lost 1 base, leaving 3 bases of the junction unmatched. Germline V gene sequence: CDR1 DFQATT, CDR2 SNEGSKA (reference sequence).

This chain uses TRBV20-1 with TRBJ1-5; no firm D call. CDR3 length: 14 amino acids. Germline CDR1 DFQATT, CDR2 SNEGSKA (reference sequence). Between the trimmed V and J ends, which lost 0 bases and 5 bases, there was a span of 11 bases. The CDR3 sequence is CSARDEEADQPQHF. The DNA for the CDR3 is TGCAGTGCTAGAGATGAAGAGGCTGATCAGCCCCAGCATTTT.

There are many counts of this clonotype. The chain recombines TRBV15 with TRBJ2-7; possibly TRBD1 for D (5 bases). Between the trimmed V and J ends, which lost 8 bases and 1 base, there was a span of 9 bases. Germline CDR1 is LNHNV and CDR2 is YYDKDF (reference sequence). The CDR3 covers 12 residues. CDR3 protein: CATGDSSYEQYF. DNA of the CDR3: TGTGCCACCGGCGACAGTTCCTACGAGCAGTACTTC.

V and J are TRBV5-1 and TRBJ1-1; D perhaps matches TRBD1 (5 bases). The ends were cut back, 3 bases at V and 2 bases at J, with 23 bases in the middle. In germline, CDR1 is SGHRS, CDR2 YFSETQ. CDR3 length: 18 amino acids. The CDR3 nucleotides are TGCGCCAGCAGCTCGGACCCGGGGGTTGGGTATTCTAACACTGAAGCTTTCTTT. Amino acids: CASSSDPGVGYSNTEAFF.

This clonotype appeared once. No conserved phenylalanine or tryptophan is present at the end of the CDR3, so a read error is the likely explanation. This rearrangement joins TRBV7-6 to TRBJ1-1; weak D call: TRBD1 (5 bases). V lost 11 bases, J lost 0 bases, and 16 bases lay in between. The CDR3 is 14 residues long. Germline CDR1 is SGHVS and CDR2 is FNYEAQ. CDR3 DNA sequence: TGTGCCGGCCCCAAGACAGTTATGAACACTGAAGCTTTCCTT. It translates to CAGPKTVMNTEAFL.

The table lists this clonotype with many counts. The CDR3 region is CSTDGGSTDTQYF. CDR3 nucleotide sequence: TGCAGCACTGACGGGGGAAGCACAGATACGCAGTATTTT. The V gene is TRBV29-1, the J gene TRBJ2-3; D might be TRBD2 (6 bases). V gave up 8 bases and J gave up 0 bases, with 12 bases separating them. Germline lookup yields CDR1 SQVTM and CDR2 ANQGSEA. CDR3 length: 13 residues.

For this clonotype: A read error is possible here, since a much larger clone lies one base away. The chain recombines TRBV20-1 with TRBJ2-7; the match to TRBD2 covers 7 bases. CDR1 is DFQATT, CDR2 SNEGSKA, per germline (reference sequence). This CDR3 spans 13 amino acids. The CDR3 sequence is CSAGSGTSYERYF. As DNA, the CDR3 is TGCAGTGCAGGGAGCGGGACCTCCTACGAGCGGTACTTC.

This clonotype was observed a handful of times. The chain employs TRBV7-6 and TRBJ1-5; a possible D gene is TRBD1 (6 bases). The V and J ends lost 5 bases and 0 bases respectively, with 17 bases between them. CDR1 SGHVS and CDR2 FNYEAQ come from the germline V gene. The CDR3 is made up of 17 amino acids. CDR3 nucleotide sequence: TGTGCCAGCAGCCCAGGCCGAGGGGGGAGTAGCAATCAGCCCCAGCATTTT. It is translated as CASSPGRGGSSNQPQHF.

The chain is built from TRBV3-1 and TRBJ1-1; TRBD1 is a possible D gene (6 bases). The germline gives CDR1 LGHDT, CDR2 YNNKEL (reference sequence). Trimming stripped 1 base from V and 4 bases from J, with 19 bases between. The CDR3 runs 17 residues. The CDR3 loop reads CASSQVSMTKGGTEAFF. As DNA, the CDR3 is TGTGCCAGCAGCCAAGTGAGTATGACAAAAGGGGGCACTGAAGCTTTCTTT.

This clonotype was detected many times. The V gene is TRBV28, the J gene TRBJ2-7; 7 nucleotides align to TRBD1. Germline-derived CDR1 and CDR2 are MDHEN and SYDVKM. The CDR3 extends over 14 amino acids. Germline trimming cut 2 bases from V and 6 bases from J; bases unmatched to any gene: 7. The CDR3 DNA sequence: TGTGCCAGCAGTTTACCTCTTACAGGGGCCGAGCAGTACTTC. This translates into CASSLPLTGAEQYF.

About this clonotype: Being one base from a much bigger clone, this may be a read error. V and J are TRBV21-1 and TRBJ2-7; the table's D call, TRBD1, has no DNA check behind it. TRBV21-1 is a recognized pseudogene. CDR3 size: 15 residues. The CDR3 sequence: CASSRYRDRGYFQYF. CDR3 in DNA: TGTGCCAGCAGCAGATACCGGGACAGGGGTTACTTCCAGTACTTC.

A remark on this clonotype: One base away lies a much larger clone, so this may be a sequencing read error. The rearrangement links TRBV3-1 to TRBJ1-4, with unresolved D. Germline V lookup: CDR1 LGHDT, CDR2 YNNKEL (reference sequence). There are 13 residues in the CDR3. Trimming stripped 3 bases from V and 5 bases from J, with 7 bases between. The CDR3, as DNA: TGTGCCAGCAGCCAGGGGTTCAATGAAAAACTGTTTTTT. This sequence encodes CASSQGFNEKLFF.

This clonotype was recorded at least ten times. The chain recombines TRBV5-1 with TRBJ1-1; the D gene is possibly TRBD1 (6 bases). CDR3 size: 14 residues. Germline assignment: CDR1 SGHRS and CDR2 YFSETQ. The V and J ends lost 6 bases and 6 bases respectively, with 18 bases between them. CDR3 sequence: CASTKTTGWAEAFF. The CDR3, as DNA: TGCGCCAGCACCAAAACAACAGGGTGGGCTGAAGCTTTCTTT.

This clonotype has at least ten counts. In nucleotides, the CDR3 is TGCAGTGCTATAAAGGGACTTACGGACTTCTACGAGCAGTACTTC. Amino acids: CSAIKGLTDFYEQYF. The J gene is TRBJ2-7, the V gene TRBV20-1; perhaps TRBD2 as D (6 bases). CDR1 and CDR2 from the germline V gene are DFQATT and SNEGSKA (reference sequence). The CDR3 runs to 15 residues. Trimming pared 4 bases from V and 3 bases from J, leaving 19 bases between.

The chain recombines TRBV19 with TRBJ2-7, with D possibly matching TRBD1 (5 bases). This CDR3 comprises 13 residues. Trimming took 3 bases from V and 5 from J, leaving 11 bases between them. Germline-derived CDR1 and CDR2 are LNHDA and SQIVND (reference sequence). CDR3 protein: CASSIYAGHEQYF. The CDR3 coding sequence is TGTGCCAGTAGTATCTACGCAGGGCACGAGCAGTACTTC.

V and J are TRBV7-2 and TRBJ2-3; no clear D. The J call is doubtful: the DNA matches TRBJ1-5 better. This CDR3 is built from 17 residues. Per germline, CDR1 SGHTA and CDR2 FQGNSA. The CDR3 DNA follows: TGTGCCAGCAGCCTCTGGACTCGGCGGGAACGCACAGATACGCAGCATTTT. It translates to CASSLWTRRERTDTQHF.

As regards this clonotype: A much larger clone lies a single base off, so this may be a read error. The chain recombines TRBV28 with TRBJ2-7; D uncertain. The CDR3 consists of 15 residues. The germline gives CDR1 MDHEN, CDR2 SYDVKM. The CDR3 DNA reads TGTGCCGGCAGTTTTTTGGCTGCTGCCCCTAGAGAGCAGTACTTC. The encoded protein is CAGSFLAAAPREQYF.

In this sample, this clonotype turned up many times. The gene calls are TRBV4-1 and TRBJ2-7; 7 bases line up with TRBD2. Germline V gives CDR1 MGHRA, CDR2 YSYEKL. V lost 1 base to trimming and J lost 4 bases; unmatched junction nucleotides: 7. The CDR3 consists of 15 residues. The CDR3 reads CASSQVWQGGYEQYF. The CDR3 DNA is TGCGCCAGCAGCCAAGTTTGGCAGGGAGGGTACGAGCAGTACTTC.